The clone carrying this TCR beta chain showed up many times. The authors prepared the TCRbeta library with unique molecular identifiers. TCRdb re-called the PCR reads through MiXCR, storing one row per CDR3 protein. The sample lists roughly 200,000 distinct CDR3 sequences; about 6.4% were seen once. V dropped 7 bases and J dropped 0; count of bases not matched to a gene: 3. The CDR3 totals 15 residues. Germline assignment: CDR1 SNHLY and CDR2 FYNNEI. The data originate from a study of T-cell reconstitution after alpha-beta-depleted transplantation in children. The source was PBMCs from the stem cell graft donor, collected from the stem cell graft. The chain joins TRBV2 to TRBJ1-1; TRBD1 aligns across 12 bases. The TCR was taken from a human donor who donated a stem cell graft to a child with Wiskott-Aldrich syndrome. The CDR3 DNA is TGTGCCAGCAAGGGACAGGGGGCAATGAACACTGAAGCTTTCTTT. Its translation: CASKGQGAMNTEAFF.